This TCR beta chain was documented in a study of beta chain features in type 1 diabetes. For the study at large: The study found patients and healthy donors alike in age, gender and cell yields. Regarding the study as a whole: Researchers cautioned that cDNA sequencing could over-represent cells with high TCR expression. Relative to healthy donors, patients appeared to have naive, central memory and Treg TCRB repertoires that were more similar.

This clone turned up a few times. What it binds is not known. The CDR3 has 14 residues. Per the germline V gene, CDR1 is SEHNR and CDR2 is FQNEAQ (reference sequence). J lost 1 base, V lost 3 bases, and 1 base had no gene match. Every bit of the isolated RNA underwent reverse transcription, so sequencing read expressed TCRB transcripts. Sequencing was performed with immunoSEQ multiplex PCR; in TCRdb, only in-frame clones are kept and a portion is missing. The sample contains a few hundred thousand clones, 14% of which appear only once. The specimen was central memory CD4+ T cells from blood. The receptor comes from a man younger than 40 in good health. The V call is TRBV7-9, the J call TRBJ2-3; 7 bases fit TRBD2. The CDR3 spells CASSFTSGTDTQYF. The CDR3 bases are TGTGCCAGCAGCTTTACTAGCGGCACAGATACGCAGTATTTT.